Shown below are 22 T cell receptor beta chains from a single sample sequenced in a study of T cells after yellow fever vaccination. TCRdb itself ran the 5' RACE reads through MiXCR, one entry per CDR3 protein. The sample shows 250,000 to 400,000 distinct CDR3 sequences, around 4.4% of them seen only once. Specimen: PBMCs, collected 15 days after the yellow fever booster vaccination. These receptors all stem from a man between 18 and 29 years old who received the YFV17D yellow fever vaccine.

This clonotype was detected a few times. The rearrangement uses TRBV2 and TRBJ1-1; a possible D gene is TRBD1 (6 bases). The CDR3 consists of 14 residues. Trimming stripped 4 bases from V and 1 base from J, with 10 bases between. CDR1 SNHLY and CDR2 FYNNEI come from the germline V gene. The CDR3 sequence: CASSGQGSNTEAFF. CDR3 bases: TGTGCCAGCAGTGGCCAGGGGTCGAACACTGAAGCTTTCTTT.

This clonotype was seen many times. The chain couples TRBV6-1 to TRBJ2-2, with TRBD1 as a possible D gene (5 bases). In germline, CDR1 is MNHNS, CDR2 SASEGT. This CDR3 comprises 15 residues. Between the trimmed V and J ends, which lost 6 bases and 2 bases, there was a span of 13 bases. The DNA for the CDR3 is TGTGCCAGCAGACGACAGAGTCAAAACACCGGGGAGCTGTTTTTT. It is translated as CASRRQSQNTGELFF.

This chain links TRBV7-6 with TRBJ1-5; D is undetermined. With 5 bases removed from V and 3 bases from J, the gap between germline ends came to 5 bases. The germline V gene encodes CDR1 SGHVS and CDR2 FNYEAQ. The CDR3 contains 12 residues. The CDR3 here is CASSGNNQPQHF. The DNA of the CDR3 is TGTGCCAGCAGCGGAAACAATCAGCCCCAGCATTTT. The full variable domain, completed using reference TRBV7-6 and TRBJ1-5, is GAGVSQSPRYKVTKRGQDVALRCDPISGHVSLYWYRQALGQGPEFLTYFNYEAQQDKSGLPNDRFSAERPEGSISTLTIQRTEQRDSAMYRCASSGNNQPQHFGDGTRLSIL.

This clonotype appeared a few times. The CDR3 here is CASSLVGTPENTEAFF. DNA for the CDR3: TGCGCCAGCAGCTTGGTTGGGACACCTGAGAACACTGAAGCTTTCTTT. The chain has TRBV5-1 and TRBJ1-1; tentatively, D is TRBD1 (6 bases). V gave up 0 bases and J gave up 1 base, with 13 bases separating them. The CDR3 has 16 residues. Per the germline V gene, CDR1 is SGHRS and CDR2 is YFSETQ.

This clonotype was seen many times. J is TRBJ2-1 and V is TRBV7-2; 7 nucleotides agree with TRBD2. Germline CDR1 SGHTA, CDR2 FQGNSA. V was pared by 5 bases and J by 1 base, with 5 bases of the junction left unmatched. The CDR3 loop spans 15 amino acids. CDR3 coding DNA: TGTGCCAGCAGCCCGGGGGGAATATCCTACAATGAGCAGTTCTTC. It translates to CASSPGGISYNEQFF.

This clonotype showed up many times. The V call is TRBV18, the J call TRBJ1-2; 7 bases match TRBD1. Germline CDR1 is KGHSH and CDR2 is LQKENI. The CDR3 covers 14 residues. With V trimmed by 4 bases and J by 3 bases, 5 bases remained unmatched. In DNA form, the CDR3 reads TGTGCCAGCTCACAAGGACAGGCGGACTATGGCTACACCTTC. Translation: CASSQGQADYGYTF.

This clonotype was counted many times. This chain connects TRBV11-1 to TRBJ2-7; TRBD1 matches 8 bases. The CDR3 covers 14 residues. V was clipped by 6 bases and J by 4 bases; unmatched bases: 8. Germline V gives CDR1 SGHAT, CDR2 FQDESV (reference sequence). The CDR3 nucleotides read TGTGCCAGCAGGCCCGGACAGGGACCTTACGAGCAGTACTTC. Its translation is CASRPGQGPYEQYF.

This clonotype has just a few counts. The chain couples TRBV20-1 to TRBJ1-5; D perhaps matches TRBD1 (5 bases). The CDR3 extends over 12 amino acids. Germline CDR1 and CDR2: DFQATT and SNEGSKA (reference sequence). Trimming removed 2 bases from V and 7 bases from J, with 9 bases in between. CDR3 sequence: CSARRGGQPQHF. The CDR3 DNA is TGCAGTGCTAGAAGGGGTGGGCAGCCCCAGCATTTT.

Ten or more counts support this clonotype. The V call is TRBV15, the J call TRBJ1-5; 11 nucleotides align to TRBD1. This CDR3 has 16 residues. CDR1 LNHNV and CDR2 YYDKDF come from the germline V gene (reference sequence). Trimming cost V 0 bases and J 6 bases; bases outside gene matches: 4. CDR3 DNA sequence: TGTGCCACCAGCAGAGATCGGGACAGGGGGGGTCAGCCCCAGCATTTT. Translated, it gives CATSRDRDRGGQPQHF.

The chain combines TRBV12-3 or TRBV12-4 with TRBJ1-2; TRBD1 is a possible D gene (5 bases). The CDR3 is 14 amino acids. The germline V and J ends were trimmed by 3 bases and 8 bases, with 16 bases remaining between them. Here the CDR3 DNA reads TGTGCCAGCAGTTTGGAAGGGGCTGTGGGGGGCTACACCTTC. Protein sequence: CASSLEGAVGGYTF.

This clonotype has at least ten counts. The chain uses TRBV14 and TRBJ1-4; D not certain. In germline, CDR1 is SGHDN, CDR2 FVKESK. The CDR3 runs 15 residues. Trimming cost V 5 bases and J 8 bases, with 18 bases left between them. This chain's CDR3 is CASSSHPAGREKLFF. The CDR3 DNA reads as TGTGCCAGCAGCTCCCACCCTGCGGGTCGCGAAAAACTGTTTTTT.

The chain couples TRBV7-8 to TRBJ2-5; D is undetermined. CDR3 length equals 14 residues. Per the germline V gene, CDR1 is SGHVS and CDR2 is FQNEAQ. The ends were cut back, 3 bases at V and 7 bases at J, with 15 bases in the middle. CDR3 sequence: CASSFQTKRTTQYF. The CDR3 nucleotides read TGTGCCAGCAGCTTTCAGACAAAAAGGACGACCCAGTACTTC.

This clonotype was counted a few times. V and J are TRBV4-1 and TRBJ2-7; the D gene is possibly TRBD1 (5 bases). Looked up from germline, CDR1 is MGHRA and CDR2 is YSYEKL. The CDR3 is 15 residues long. Trimming removed 2 bases at V and 0 bases at J, with 11 bases between. In nucleotides, the CDR3 is TGCGCCAGCAGCCAACTCAAACAGGCCTCCTACGAGCAGTACTTC. Protein product: CASSQLKQASYEQYF.

This clonotype occurred many times. A read error may account for a junction end that differs from germline. The rearrangement joins TRBV7-2 to TRBJ1-2; maybe TRBD1 (6 bases). The germline V gene encodes CDR1 SGHTA and CDR2 FQGNSA. The CDR3 runs 16 residues. The CDR3 DNA is TGTGCCAGCACCTTACAGGGCAGTTTCTCTAACTATGGCTACACCTTC. Translated, it gives CASTLQGSFSNYGYTF.

In this sample, this clonotype turned up a few times. The V call is TRBV6-2 or TRBV6-3, the J call TRBJ2-3; 10 bases line up with TRBD2. CDR1 MNHEY and CDR2 SVGEGT come from the germline V gene. The CDR3 loop spans 17 amino acids. The junction had 7 bases not matched to a gene; V was cut back by 0 bases and J by 4 bases. CDR3 residues: CASSYSTLAGAADTQYF. CDR3 DNA: TGTGCCAGCAGTTACTCGACTCTAGCGGGGGCCGCAGATACGCAGTATTTT.

This clonotype was found a few times. The CDR3 here is CAWSVVRVQETQYF. The CDR3 DNA sequence: TGTGCCTGGAGTGTTGTGAGGGTTCAAGAGACCCAGTACTTC. The chain is built from TRBV30 and TRBJ2-5, with D perhaps matching TRBD2 (5 bases). The CDR3 runs 14 residues. The germline gives CDR1 GTSNPN, CDR2 SVGIG (reference sequence). The V and J ends lost 0 bases and 2 bases respectively, with 10 bases between them.

The chain carries TRBV4-3 and TRBJ1-2; 7 bases are shared with TRBD1. Per the germline V gene, CDR1 is LGHNA and CDR2 is YSLEER. CDR3 length equals 16 residues. After removal of 2 bases from V and 7 bases from J, the junction contained 13 bases not matched to a gene. The CDR3 DNA sequence: TGCGCCAGCAGCCAACCCCTCTCATACGACAGGGCTGGCTACACCTTC. Translated, it gives CASSQPLSYDRAGYTF.

In this sample, this clonotype turned up many times. This rearrangement joins TRBV4-2 to TRBJ1-3; a possible D gene is TRBD1 (5 bases). The CDR3 spans 14 residues. Trimming took off 8 bases at V and 0 bases at J, with 11 bases between the two ends. Germline-derived CDR1 and CDR2 are LGHNA and YNFKEQ. The CDR3 DNA reads as TGTGCCAGCCTCGGGGGGAACTCTGGAAACACCATATATTTT. Residues: CASLGGNSGNTIYF.

This chain joins TRBV18 and TRBJ1-1; D gene unclear. Trimming took 3 bases from V and 8 from J, leaving 16 bases between them. CDR1 is KGHSH and CDR2 is LQKENI in the germline V gene. This CDR3 contains 14 residues. CDR3 bases: TGTGCCAGCTCACCTCCTCCGGAGACAAAAGAAGCTTTCTTT. Translating gives CASSPPPETKEAFF.

This clonotype was picked up many times. This chain uses TRBV7-8 with TRBJ2-5; D possibly corresponds to TRBD1 (5 bases). The CDR3 runs to 17 residues. The V gene lost 1 base and the J gene lost 2 bases, with 17 bases spanning the gap. CDR1 is SGHVS and CDR2 is FQNEAQ in the germline V gene. This CDR3 reads CASSLDRWTNRQETQYF. CDR3 sequence (DNA): TGTGCCAGCAGCTTAGACCGGTGGACAAACAGACAAGAGACCCAGTACTTC.

This clonotype was observed a handful of times. Here the CDR3 DNA reads TGTGCCAGCTCACCCAATAATGAAAAACTGTTTTTT. Protein product: CASSPNNEKLFF. This chain joins TRBV18 and TRBJ1-4; no clear D gene. Trimming left V 3 bases short and J 4 bases short, with 3 bases between. Germline-derived CDR1 and CDR2 are KGHSH and LQKENI. CDR3 length: 12 residues. The whole variable domain, filled in from reference TRBV18 and TRBJ1-4, reads NAGVMQNPRHLVRRRGQEARLRCSPMKGHSHVYWYRQLPEEGLKFMVYLQKENIIDESGMPKERFSAEFPKEGPSILRIQQVVRGDSAAYFCASSPNNEKLFFGSGTQLSVL.

This clonotype was recorded many times. The rearrangement uses TRBV12-3 or TRBV12-4 and TRBJ2-1; weak D call: TRBD1 (5 bases). Trimming removed 5 bases at V and 6 bases at J, with 11 bases between. The length of the CDR3 is 13 residues. The CDR3 sequence is CASSPKGVNEQFF. CDR3 DNA sequence: TGTGCCAGCAGTCCTAAAGGGGTCAATGAGCAGTTCTTC.